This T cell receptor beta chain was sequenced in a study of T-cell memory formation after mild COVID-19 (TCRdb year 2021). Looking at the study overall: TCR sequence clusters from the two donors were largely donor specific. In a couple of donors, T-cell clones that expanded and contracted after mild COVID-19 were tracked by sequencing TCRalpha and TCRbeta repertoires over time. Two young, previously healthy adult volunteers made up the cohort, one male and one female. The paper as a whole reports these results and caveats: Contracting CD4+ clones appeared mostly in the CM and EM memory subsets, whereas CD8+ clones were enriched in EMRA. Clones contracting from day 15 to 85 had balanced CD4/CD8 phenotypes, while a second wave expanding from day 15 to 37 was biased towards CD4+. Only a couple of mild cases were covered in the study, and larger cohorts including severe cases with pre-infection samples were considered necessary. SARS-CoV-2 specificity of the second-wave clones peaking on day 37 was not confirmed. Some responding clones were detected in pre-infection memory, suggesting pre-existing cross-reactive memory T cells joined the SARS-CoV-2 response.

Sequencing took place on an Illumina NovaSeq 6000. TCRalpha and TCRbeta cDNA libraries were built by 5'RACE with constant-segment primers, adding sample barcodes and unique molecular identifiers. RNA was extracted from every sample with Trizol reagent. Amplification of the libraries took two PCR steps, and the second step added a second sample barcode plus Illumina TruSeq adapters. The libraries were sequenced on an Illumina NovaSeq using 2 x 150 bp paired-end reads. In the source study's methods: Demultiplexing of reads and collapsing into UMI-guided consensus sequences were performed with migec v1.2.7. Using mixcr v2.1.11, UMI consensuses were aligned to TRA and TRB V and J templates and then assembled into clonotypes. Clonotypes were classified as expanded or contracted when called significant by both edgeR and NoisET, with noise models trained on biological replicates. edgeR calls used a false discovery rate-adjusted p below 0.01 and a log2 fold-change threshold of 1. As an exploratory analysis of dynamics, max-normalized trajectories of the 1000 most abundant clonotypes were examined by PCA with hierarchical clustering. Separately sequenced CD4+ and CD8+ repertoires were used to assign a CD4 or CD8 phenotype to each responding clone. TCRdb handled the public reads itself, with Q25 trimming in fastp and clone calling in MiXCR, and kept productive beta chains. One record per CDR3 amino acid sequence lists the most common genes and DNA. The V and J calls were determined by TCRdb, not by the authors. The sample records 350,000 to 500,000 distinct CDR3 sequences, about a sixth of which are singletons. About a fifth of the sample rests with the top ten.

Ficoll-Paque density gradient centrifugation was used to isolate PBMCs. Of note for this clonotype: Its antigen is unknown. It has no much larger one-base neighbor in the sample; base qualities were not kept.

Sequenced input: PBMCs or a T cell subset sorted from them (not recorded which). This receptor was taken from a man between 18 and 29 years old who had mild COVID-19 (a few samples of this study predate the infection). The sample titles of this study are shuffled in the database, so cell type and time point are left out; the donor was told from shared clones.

The CDR3 reads as follows: CSATELAGRTDTQYF. In nucleotides, the sequence is TGCAGTGCTACCGAACTAGCGGGCCGTACAGATACGCAGTATTTT. The chain is made from TRBV20-1 and TRBJ2-3; 9 bases in the junction line up with TRBD2. The germline V end is reduced by 4 bases and the J end by 3 bases; junction bases left unmatched: 8. The CDR3 starts with the cysteine, ends with the phenylalanine, and has 15 residues. Here the CDR3 DNA is all that survives: 45 bases in frame from base 1. Reading the germline V gene (reference sequence) gives CDR1 DFQATT and CDR2 SNEGSKA.